These 10 T cell receptor beta chains share one sample of origin, sequenced in a study of human thymus T cells (dated by TCRdb to 2018 to 2021). Receptors were amplified or captured by the immunoSEQ multiplex PCR assay. TCRdb obtained this table from immuneACCESS and retained in-frame rearrangements with V and J assigned. These tables miss some clones; where compared with another copy, unresolved V genes account for less than half of the shortfall, and the remainder is unexplained. This sample comprises about 120,000 clones, approximately 96% of them detected only once. The ten top clones hold less than 0.03% of the sample. Thymus tissue was collected as surgical resects that were removed during corrective cardiac surgery. Sequenced: thymus tissue. These receptors came from a boy younger than two with a congenital heart defect but otherwise immunologically healthy.

The chain recombines TRBV4-2 with TRBJ2-1, with TRBD1 as a possible D gene (5 bases). CDR3 size: 17 residues. Trimming pared 0 bases from V and 5 bases from J, leaving 17 bases between. Germline V gene data show CDR1 as LGHNA and CDR2 as YNFKEQ. CDR3 sequence: CASSQDLLKGLNNEQFF. The CDR3 DNA reads TGTGCCAGCAGCCAAGATCTTCTCAAGGGGCTGAACAATGAGCAGTTCTTC.

This clone has a single count. This chain joins TRBV29-1 and TRBJ1-5; D gene unclear. Trimming stripped 4 bases from V and 0 bases from J, with 7 bases between. This CDR3 comprises 13 residues. Germline loops: CDR1 SQVTM, CDR2 ANQGSEA. As DNA, the CDR3 is TGCAGCGTTGCTGAGGATAGCAATCAGCCCCAGCATTTT. Protein sequence: CSVAEDSNQPQHF. The variable domain in full, completed from reference TRBV29-1 and TRBJ1-5, reads SAVISQKPSRDICQRGTSLTIQCQVDSQVTMMFWYRQQPGQSLTLIATANQGSEATYESGFVIDKFPISRPNLTFSTLTVSNMSPEDSSIYLCSVAEDSNQPQHFGDGTRLSIL.

V is TRBV28 and J is TRBJ2-7; D tentatively fits TRBD1 or TRBD2 (5 bases each). Germline CDR1 reads MDHEN; CDR2 reads SYDVKM. Trimming removed 5 bases from V and 2 bases from J, with 16 bases in between. The CDR3 is 15 residues long. CDR3 residues: CASSDRGSAAYEQYF. The CDR3 coding sequence is TGTGCCAGCAGTGACCGGGGCTCAGCCGCCTACGAGCAGTACTTC.

The rearrangement links TRBV9 to TRBJ2-1; 8 nucleotides match TRBD2. J gave up 3 bases and V 0 bases, and 11 bases lay outside the gene matches. This CDR3 has 18 residues. Germline CDR1 reads SGDLS; CDR2 reads YYNGEE. Here the CDR3 DNA reads TGTGCCAGCAGCGTAGCTGGTGGGGGACTAGGGTGCTACAATGAGCAGTTCTTC. This encodes CASSVAGGGLGCYNEQFF.

The V call is TRBV28, the J call TRBJ1-1, with unresolved D. The CDR3 has 16 residues. Germline CDR1 is MDHEN and CDR2 is SYDVKM. V was clipped by 5 bases and J by 0 bases, with 16 bases between them. The CDR3 is CASSSYPGTMNTEAFF. The CDR3 DNA is TGTGCCAGCAGTAGCTATCCAGGCACCATGAACACTGAAGCTTTCTTT.

The chain is built from TRBV7-8 and TRBJ2-2; D remains ambiguous. V lost 3 bases to trimming and J lost 5 bases, with 7 bases between them. The germline V gene encodes CDR1 SGHVS and CDR2 FQNEAQ. This CDR3 is built from 13 residues. For the CDR3, the DNA is TGTGCCAGCAGCTTTGGGGATACCGGGGAGCTGTTTTTT. Amino acids: CASSFGDTGELFF.

This chain joins TRBV11-3 and TRBJ1-1; D gene uncertain. The CDR3 totals 13 residues. Germline V gives CDR1 SGHNT, CDR2 YENEEA. V lost 3 bases and J lost 0, with 5 bases in between. The CDR3 sequence: CASSLVVNTEAFF. Written as DNA, the CDR3 is TGTGCCAGCAGCTTGGTGGTGAACACTGAAGCTTTCTTT.

This chain uses TRBV4-1 with TRBJ1-4; 9 nucleotides align to TRBD1. V gave up 2 bases and J gave up 8 bases; unmatched junction bases: 6. In germline, CDR1 is MGHRA, CDR2 YSYEKL. The CDR3 runs to 15 residues. CDR3 sequence reads: CASSQKGTGREKLFF. The CDR3 DNA sequence: TGCGCCAGCAGCCAAAAGGGGACAGGGCGGGAAAAACTGTTTTTT.

As for this clone: At one end the junction does not follow the germline gene, possibly because of a read error. The chain couples TRBV4-1 to TRBJ2-7, with 12 bases matching TRBD2. The CDR3 loop spans 14 amino acids. Germline loops: CDR1 MGHRA, CDR2 YSYEKL. CDR3: CASSPRTSGEPRHF. The DNA of the CDR3 is TGCGCCAGCAGCCCCCGGACTAGCGGGGAACCGCGGCACTTC.

The chain carries TRBV28 and TRBJ1-6; weak D call: TRBD1 (5 bases). The germline gives CDR1 MDHEN, CDR2 SYDVKM. The CDR3 extends over 16 amino acids. Trimming pared 1 base from V and 7 bases from J, leaving 14 bases between. DNA for the CDR3: TGTGCCAGCAGTTTATATCTGGGGACGGTGAATTCACCCCTCCACTTT. It specifies CASSLYLGTVNSPLHF.